Each of the 10 T cell receptor beta chains below was sequenced from the same sample in a study of blood T cell repertoires in COVID-19. The repertoire was sequenced with immunoSEQ multiplex PCR; TCRdb's copy has only in-frame clones and lacks some. The table includes under 70,000 clones, approximately 88% detected once. Sequencing input: peripheral blood. Receptor source: a woman aged 65 to 85 with acute or convalescent COVID-19.

The rearrangement joins TRBV5-5 to TRBJ1-5, with a weak D call TRBD1 (5 bases). CDR3 length equals 19 residues. CDR1 is SGHKS, CDR2 YYEKEE, per germline (reference sequence). The V gene lost 4 bases and the J gene lost 3 bases, with 26 bases spanning the gap. This CDR3 reads CASSPRTPGTSHPNQPQHF. As DNA, the CDR3 is TGTGCCAGCAGCCCACGGACACCAGGGACTTCCCACCCCAATCAGCCCCAGCATTTT. Combining the CDR3 with reference TRBV5-5 and TRBJ1-5 gives the whole variable domain DAGVTQSPTHLIKTRGQQVTLRCSPISGHKSVSWYQQVLGQGPQFIFQYYEKEERGRGNFPDRFSARQFPNYSSELNVNALLLGDSALYLCASSPRTPGTSHPNQPQHFGDGTRLSIL.

J is TRBJ1-2 and V is TRBV19; D gene unclear. Germline V gene sequence: CDR1 LNHDA, CDR2 SQIVND (reference sequence). V lost 5 bases and J 1 base, leaving 8 bases between the germline ends. The CDR3 length is 13 residues. DNA of the CDR3: TGTGCCAGTAGTGCTATATATAACTATGGCTACACCTTC. It codes for CASSAIYNYGYTF.

The rearrangement joins TRBV28 to TRBJ1-5; D call uncertain. Trimming removed 5 bases from V and 9 bases from J, with 11 bases in between. Germline loops: CDR1 MDHEN, CDR2 SYDVKM. The CDR3 is made up of 12 amino acids. The CDR3 DNA follows: TGTGCCAGCAGTCTGACTAGCGGGCCCCAGCATTTT. Translation: CASSLTSGPQHF.

The rearrangement joins TRBV7-2 to TRBJ1-1; 8 nucleotides match TRBD1. CDR3 length: 16 amino acids. V lost 5 bases and J lost 7; bases outside the gene matches: 15. Germline CDR1 and CDR2: SGHTA and FQGNSA. CDR3 in amino acids: CASSPEGQVIKNEAFF. For the CDR3, the DNA is TGTGCCAGCAGCCCAGAGGGACAGGTCATCAAGAATGAAGCTTTCTTT. The full variable domain, in which reference TRBV7-2 and TRBJ1-1 provide the parts outside the CDR3, is GAGVSQSPSNKVTEKGKDVELRCDPISGHTALYWYRQSLGQGLEFLIYFQGNSAPDKSGLPSDRFSAERTGGSVSTLTIQRTQQEDSAVYLCASSPEGQVIKNEAFFGQGTRLTVV.

The chain couples TRBV3-1 (or the pseudogene TRBV3-2) to TRBJ2-2; TRBD2 might be the D (7 bases). V was cut by 4 bases and J by 7 bases, with 25 bases left in between. Germline V CDR1 and CDR2: LGHDT, YNNKEL (reference sequence). This CDR3 contains 18 residues. DNA for the CDR3: TGTGCCAGCAGCCCTACCCAAAAGGGGGGGATTTCGGGCGGGGAGCTGTTTTTT. It is translated as CASSPTQKGGISGGELFF.

The chain joins TRBV4-1 to TRBJ1-3; TRBD1 aligns across 9 bases. The CDR3 has 16 residues. V lost 1 base to trimming and J lost 8 bases; unmatched junction nucleotides: 9. The germline V gene has CDR1 MGHRA and CDR2 YSYEKL. Here the CDR3 reads CASSQGPQGATHTIYF. In DNA form, the CDR3 reads TGCGCCAGCAGCCAAGGCCCACAGGGGGCTACGCACACCATATATTTT.

V is TRBV29-1 and J is TRBJ1-3; D gene ambiguous. Between the trimmed V and J ends, which lost 7 bases and 0 bases, there was a span of 13 bases. CDR1 and CDR2 (germline): SQVTM, ANQGSEA. The CDR3 extends over 14 amino acids. The CDR3 bases are TGCAGCGGCGCGGACGGGAACTCTGGAAACACCATATATTTT. The encoded protein is CSGADGNSGNTIYF.

The CDR3 here is CASSPREAFISGANVLTF. In DNA, the CDR3 is TGTGCCAGCAGCCCCCGAGAAGCTTTCATCTCTGGGGCCAACGTCCTGACTTTC. This chain links TRBV9 with TRBJ2-6; no reliable D call. Trimming shortened V by 4 bases and J by 0 bases, and 17 bases separated the two germline ends. Per germline, CDR1 SGDLS and CDR2 YYNGEE. This CDR3 spans 18 amino acids.

This rearrangement joins TRBV5-1 to TRBJ2-7, with no clear D. This CDR3 region has 15 residues. The V and J ends lost 2 bases and 2 bases respectively, with 14 bases between them. Germline CDR1 is SGHRS and CDR2 is YFSETQ. This CDR3 reads CASSFGPGSTYEQYF. CDR3 DNA sequence: TGCGCCAGCAGCTTTGGTCCGGGTTCGACCTACGAGCAGTACTTC.

The chain employs TRBV6-1 and TRBJ1-2; 7 bases are shared with TRBD1. CDR1 is MNHNS and CDR2 is SASEGT in the germline V gene. The trim removed 1 base at V and 7 bases at J, leaving 3 bases unmatched. The CDR3 has 13 residues. The CDR3 bases are TGTGCCAGCAGTGAAGGGACAGGATTTGGCTACACCTTC. It specifies CASSEGTGFGYTF.